The text below deals with one T cell receptor (beta chain). An end of the junction does not agree with germline; a read error may underlie this. Ten milliliters of peripheral blood were drawn from each donor. The data derive from a study of blood T cells in healthy people across ages. Germline V gene data show CDR1 as SGDLS and CDR2 as YYNGEE. The CDR3 runs 16 residues. It was with a sample-barcoded 5' primer and a J-beta primer mix that a second PCR of roughly 7 to 12 cycles was run. TCRdb re-called the 5' RACE reads with MiXCR, one entry per CDR3 protein. The sample lists roughly 2 million distinct CDR3 sequences; roughly 49% were seen once.

The V gene is TRBV9, the J gene TRBJ2-5; 7 nucleotides match TRBD2. Sample: blood. The receptor was isolated from a woman in her thirties or forties in good health. Here the CDR3 DNA reads TGTGCCAGCAGCCCAACCTTCGGACTAGACCAAGGGACCCAGTACTTC. As protein: CASSPTFGLDQGTQYF.